A single sample gave rise to the 30 T cell receptor beta chains below, sequenced in a study of Graves' ophthalmopathy and Graves' hyperthyroidism. Researchers took RNA transcripts and amplified TCR beta CDR3 regions from them. The workflow started with a first-round RT-PCR run with HTBI primers and then moved on to a second-round multiplex PCR. TCRdb processed the multiplex PCR reads anew with MiXCR; each CDR3 protein has one entry. This table has approximately 500,000 distinct CDR3 sequences, around 15% appearing once. Sequencing was done on a sample of blood. The receptors shown here come from a woman in her twenties or thirties with Graves' ophthalmopathy.

This clonotype has at least ten counts. The chain joins TRBV24-1 to TRBJ1-2; TRBD1 is a possible D gene (6 bases). The CDR3 totals 14 residues. Deletions cut 5 bases from V and 2 bases from J, with 11 bases between. Germline V gene data show CDR1 as KGHDR and CDR2 as SFDVKD. The CDR3 sequence: CATSGGTGNYGYTF. In nucleotides, the CDR3 is TGTGCCACCAGTGGGGGCACAGGGAACTATGGCTACACCTTC.

This clonotype was seen at least ten times. The CDR3: CASSRWVGDNSPLHF. The CDR3 DNA sequence: TGTGCCAGCAGCCGCTGGGTGGGGGACAATTCACCCCTCCACTTT. V usage is TRBV6-1 and J usage is TRBJ1-6; the D gene is possibly TRBD1 (5 bases). Deletions cut 6 bases from V and 7 bases from J, with 16 bases between. CDR3 length equals 15 residues. Germline CDR1 and CDR2: MNHNS and SASEGT.

This clonotype was counted ten times or more. The genes are TRBV6-2 or TRBV6-3 and TRBJ2-5; possibly TRBD2 for D (7 bases). V lost 4 bases, J lost 5 bases, and 17 bases lay in between. The CDR3 runs 15 residues. Germline loops: CDR1 MNHEY, CDR2 SVGEGT. The DNA for the CDR3 is TGTGCCAGCAGTTTCCGAGCGGGGACAACGGAGACCCAGTACTTC. Translating gives CASSFRAGTTETQYF.

The DNA for the CDR3 is TGTGCCAGCAGTTGCTCGGAGGATCGTGCTTTCTTT. Translating gives CASSCSEDRAFF. This rearrangement joins TRBV6-5 to TRBJ1-1; D call uncertain. The CDR3 has 12 residues. Germline V gives CDR1 MNHEY, CDR2 SVGAGI. Trimming cost V 4 bases and J 11 bases, with 14 bases left between them.

This clonotype occurred many times. The chain joins TRBV6-7 to TRBJ2-7, with D perhaps matching TRBD1 (6 bases). TRBV6-7 qualifies as an ORF whose function is uncertain. Trimming shortened V by 6 bases and J by 2 bases, and 20 bases separated the two germline ends. This CDR3 has 16 residues. The CDR3 reads CASSQGHAGPPYEQYF. The CDR3 bases are TGTGCCAGCAGCCAGGGGCACGCAGGGCCTCCCTACGAGCAGTACTTC.

This clonotype was seen at least ten times. The V gene is TRBV29-1, the J gene TRBJ1-5; no clear D. From germline, CDR1 is SQVTM and CDR2 ANQGSEA. V gave up 2 bases and J gave up 2 bases, with 7 bases separating them. This CDR3 region has 13 residues. The CDR3 region has the DNA TGCAGCGTTGAATATGGGGGCAATCAGCCCCAGCATTTT. Protein product: CSVEYGGNQPQHF.

The sample holds many counts of this clonotype. This rearrangement joins TRBV30 to TRBJ1-3; TRBD1 aligns across 8 bases. Per germline, CDR1 GTSNPN and CDR2 SVGIG (reference sequence). The CDR3 has 14 residues. The junction had 3 bases not matched to a gene; V was cut back by 5 bases and J by 0 bases. CDR3 sequence: CAWGQGNSGNTIYF. CDR3 in DNA: TGTGCCTGGGGACAGGGCAACTCTGGAAACACCATATATTTT.

This clonotype was found many times. The V call is TRBV5-1, the J call TRBJ2-2; perhaps D is TRBD1 or TRBD2 (5 bases each). This CDR3 contains 14 residues. Germline V lookup: CDR1 SGHRS, CDR2 YFSETQ. Trimming cost V 1 base and J 5 bases, with 9 bases left between them. CDR3 region: CASSLRGMTGELFF. The CDR3 DNA reads as TGCGCCAGCAGCTTGCGGGGCATGACCGGGGAGCTGTTTTTT.

For this clonotype: A much larger clone differs by one base, so this may be a read error. The chain recombines TRBV12-3 or TRBV12-4 with TRBJ1-2, with D unclear. The CDR3 has 15 residues. Trimming took off 7 bases at V and 2 bases at J, with 17 bases between the two ends. DNA of the CDR3: TGTGCCAGCATCGCGAATGGGCAGAGGAACTATGGCTACACCTTC. It specifies CASIANGQRNYGYTF.

This clonotype has ten or more counts. CDR3 in amino acids: CAISESTGGFTEAFF. The CDR3, as DNA: TGTGCCATCAGTGAGTCGACGGGGGGATTCACTGAAGCTTTCTTT. The chain couples TRBV10-3 to TRBJ1-1; possible D gene TRBD1, 5 bases. Trimming shortened V by 0 bases and J by 4 bases, and 12 bases separated the two germline ends. The germline gives CDR1 ENHRY, CDR2 SYGVKD. The CDR3 totals 15 residues.

This clonotype was observed many times. The CDR3 region is CASYGWGQVGKTQYF. The CDR3 bases are TGTGCCAGCTACGGGTGGGGACAGGTCGGAAAGACCCAGTACTTC. The rearrangement links TRBV6-6 to TRBJ2-5, with 8 bases lining up with TRBD1. The CDR3 has 15 amino acids. Unmatched junction bases numbered 14, after V lost 8 bases and J lost 6 bases. Germline values: CDR1 MNHNY, CDR2 SVGAGI (reference sequence).

This clonotype was seen at least ten times. V gene TRBV28 combines with J gene TRBJ2-2, with D possibly being TRBD1 or TRBD2 (5 bases each). This CDR3 region has 14 residues. V lost 8 bases and J lost 5, with 15 bases in between. Per the germline V gene, CDR1 is MDHEN and CDR2 is SYDVKM. The CDR3 is CASWDDPWTGELFF. In DNA form, the CDR3 reads TGTGCCAGCTGGGACGATCCGTGGACCGGGGAGCTGTTTTTT.

Ten or more counts support this clonotype. This chain joins TRBV11-1 and TRBJ2-7; the match to TRBD1 covers 7 bases. Trimming cost V 1 base and J 4 bases; bases outside gene matches: 13. The CDR3 has 17 residues. Germline V gives CDR1 SGHAT, CDR2 FQDESV (reference sequence). CDR3 sequence (DNA): TGTGCCAGCAGCTTAGTAGTTGGACAGGTAAAAGCGTACGAGCAGTACTTC. Translation: CASSLVVGQVKAYEQYF.

This clonotype occurred a few times. The chain uses TRBV30 and TRBJ1-5; D is ambiguous. V lost 1 base, J lost 7 bases, and 20 bases lay in between. This CDR3 is built from 16 residues. Germline-derived CDR1 and CDR2 are GTSNPN and SVGIG (reference sequence). CDR3 sequence (DNA): TGTGCCTGGAGTGCCCCTCCGGCAGGCGCGAGACAGCCCCAGCATTTT. Protein: CAWSAPPAGARQPQHF.

The chain employs TRBV3-1 and TRBJ1-5; D ambiguous. The ends were cut back, 3 bases at V and 4 bases at J, with 10 bases in the middle. CDR1 LGHDT and CDR2 YNNKEL come from the germline V gene (reference sequence). CDR3 length: 14 amino acids. In nucleotides, the CDR3 is TGTGCCAGCAGCCACGGGTTAGTAAATCAGCCCCAGCATTTT. Translation: CASSHGLVNQPQHF.

This clonotype was observed at least ten times. CDR3 residues: CASQYAGVNEQYF. Here the CDR3 DNA reads TGTGCCAGCCAATACGCAGGGGTCAACGAGCAGTACTTC. The V call is TRBV12-3 or TRBV12-4, the J call TRBJ2-7; D might be TRBD1 (6 bases). This CDR3 has 13 amino acids. V was cut by 8 bases and J by 5 bases, with 16 bases left in between.

This clonotype was seen ten or more times. The rearrangement uses TRBV6-5 and TRBJ2-5; D is uncertain. Trimming took off 0 bases at V and 4 bases at J, with 9 bases between the two ends. Germline loops: CDR1 MNHEY, CDR2 SVGAGI. The CDR3 length is 14 residues. The CDR3 loop is CASSYSASSETQYF. CDR3 sequence (DNA): TGTGCCAGCAGTTACTCTGCCAGCTCAGAGACCCAGTACTTC.

Ten or more counts support this clonotype. The chain has TRBV6-2 or TRBV6-3 and TRBJ2-7, with D perhaps matching TRBD1 or TRBD2 (6 bases each). CDR1 and CDR2 from the germline V gene are MNHEY and SVGEGT. The CDR3 consists of 16 residues. The germline V and J ends were trimmed by 2 bases and 1 base, with 15 bases remaining between them. The CDR3 region is CASSYEPGALSYEQYF. In DNA, the CDR3 is TGTGCCAGCAGTTACGAACCGGGGGCCCTTTCCTACGAGCAGTACTTC.

This clonotype was counted at least ten times. The V and J genes are TRBV12-3 or TRBV12-4 and TRBJ1-6, with TRBD1 matching over 7 bases. V lost 7 bases, J lost 7 bases, and 4 bases stayed unmatched. The CDR3 consists of 13 residues. The CDR3 nucleotides are TGTGCCAGCAACCTACAGGGGAATTCACCCCTCCACTTT. This gives the protein CASNLQGNSPLHF.

This clonotype was observed a few times. The germline gene is not matched at one end of the junction; a read error may be the cause. V gene TRBV7-9 combines with J gene TRBJ2-5; 8 nucleotides match TRBD1. Germline values: CDR1 SEHNR, CDR2 FQNEAQ (reference sequence). The CDR3 runs to 15 residues. The CDR3 DNA follows: TGTGCCAGCAGCTTATTGGGACAGGCTGAAGAGACCAAGTACTTC. It encodes CASSLLGQAEETKYF.

In its sample, this clonotype was seen many times. The V gene is TRBV3-1, the J gene TRBJ2-5; 10 bases are shared with TRBD2. From germline, CDR1 is LGHDT and CDR2 YNNKEL (reference sequence). This CDR3 is built from 15 residues. With V trimmed by 3 bases and J by 2 bases, 3 bases remained unmatched. The DNA for the CDR3 is TGTGCCAGCAGCCATAGCGGGGGGCGACAAGAGACCCAGTACTTC. It translates to CASSHSGGRQETQYF.

In this sample, this clonotype turned up many times. V gene TRBV3-1 combines with J gene TRBJ1-6; 9 bases are a match to TRBD1. Germline trimming cut 0 bases from V and 10 bases from J; bases unmatched to any gene: 7. Germline CDR1 reads LGHDT; CDR2 reads YNNKEL (reference sequence). The CDR3 covers 16 residues. In DNA, the CDR3 is TGTGCCAGCAGCCAAGAATACGGGACAGGGACCTCACCCCTCCACTTT. It encodes CASSQEYGTGTSPLHF.

About this clonotype itself: A single base separates this from a much larger clone, so it may be a read error. This chain links TRBV9 with TRBJ2-5, with TRBD2 matching 9 bases. This CDR3 has 16 residues. Per the germline V gene, CDR1 is SGDLS and CDR2 is YYNGEE. CDR3 protein: CAISAGSTSGQETQYF. The CDR3 coding sequence is TGTGCCATCAGCGCCGGATCGACTAGCGGCCAAGAGACCCAGTACTTC.

This clonotype has at least ten counts. V gene TRBV28 combines with J gene TRBJ2-7, with D perhaps TRBD1 (6 bases). CDR3 length: 12 residues. V was shortened by 6 bases and J by 12 bases, with 18 bases between the two germline ends. Per germline, CDR1 MDHEN and CDR2 SYDVKM. The CDR3 spells CASSPRTVGSYF. CDR3 bases: TGTGCCAGCAGCCCTAGGACAGTGGGCTCGTACTTC.

Concerning this clonotype: The junction does not match germline at one end; this may be a read error. CDR3 sequence: CASSYTSWTTSGNTIYF. The CDR3 region has the DNA TGTGCTAGCAGTTACACCAGCTGGACAACCTCTGGAAACACCATATATTTT. This rearrangement joins TRBV6-5 to TRBJ1-3, with D tentatively TRBD1 (5 bases). The CDR3 has 17 amino acids. Germline lookup yields CDR1 MNHEY and CDR2 SVGAGI.

In its sample, this clonotype was seen many times. The rearrangement uses TRBV5-6 and TRBJ2-5, with TRBD1 matching 7 bases. The CDR3 extends over 17 amino acids. Germline CDR1 and CDR2: SGHDT and YYEEEE. The trim removed 4 bases at V and 0 bases at J, leaving 12 bases unmatched. The CDR3 here is CASSITRDSKYQETQYF. CDR3 DNA sequence: TGTGCCAGCAGCATAACCCGGGACAGCAAGTACCAAGAGACCCAGTACTTC.

The table lists this clonotype with many counts. J is TRBJ1-6 and V is TRBV7-8, with a possible D match to TRBD1 (5 bases). Trimming removed 5 bases from V and 7 bases from J, with 12 bases in between. CDR3 length: 14 amino acids. In germline, CDR1 is SGHVS, CDR2 FQNEAQ. CDR3 bases: TGTGCCAGCAGCGAGACAGTCTGGAATTCACCCCTCCACTTT. This gives the protein CASSETVWNSPLHF.

The chain couples TRBV7-2 to TRBJ1-2; no reliable D call. Germline CDR1 reads SGHTA; CDR2 reads FQGNSA. Trimming removed 1 base at V and 3 bases at J, with 9 bases between. The CDR3 covers 14 residues. CDR3: CASSLDVVDYGYTF. In DNA, the CDR3 is TGTGCCAGCAGCTTAGATGTGGTCGACTATGGCTACACCTTC.

Ten or more counts support this clonotype. The chain is built from TRBV29-1 and TRBJ1-5; weak D call: TRBD1 (6 bases). Germline V gives CDR1 SQVTM, CDR2 ANQGSEA. Trimming stripped 5 bases from V and 1 base from J, with 15 bases between. This CDR3 region has 15 residues. The CDR3 DNA reads as TGCAGCGTTTCCAATGTGACAGGCAGCAATCAGCCCCAGCATTTT. Translation: CSVSNVTGSNQPQHF. Combining the CDR3 with reference TRBV29-1 and TRBJ1-5 gives the whole variable domain SAVISQKPSRDICQRGTSLTIQCQVDSQVTMMFWYRQQPGQSLTLIATANQGSEATYESGFVIDKFPISRPNLTFSTLTVSNMSPEDSSIYLCSVSNVTGSNQPQHFGDGTRLSIL.

This clonotype was counted ten times or more. The rearrangement links TRBV10-3 to TRBJ1-2; TRBD1 is a possible D gene (5 bases). The CDR3 runs 15 residues. CDR1 is ENHRY and CDR2 is SYGVKD in the germline V gene. V shed 7 bases and J shed 0 bases, with 15 bases lying between them. Here the CDR3 reads CAITDRQHANYGYTF. Here the CDR3 DNA reads TGTGCCATCACCGACAGACAACACGCTAACTATGGCTACACCTTC.